This T cell receptor beta chain was sequenced for a study of vaccination and CD4 T cells after COVID-19. Regarding the study as a whole: Among those convalescent, a median approximately 83% of reactive clones emerged solely post-vaccination. Convalescent patients displayed spike mono-reactivity in 304 of 307 vaccine-specific clones.

Treatment reported: roughly 10-day PBMC culture with coronavirus spike peptide pools or control peptides (ViraFEST assay). Peptide-pool expansion of antigen-specific T cells preceded TCR sequencing in ViraFEST. The Oncomine TCR Beta short-read assay sequenced DNA from cultured CD4+ T cells. One entry per CDR3 protein results from TCRdb running MiXCR on the PCR reads. The table shows roughly 13,000 distinct CDR3 sequences, with about 54% occurring only once. On this clonotype itself: Its antigen is still unknown.

The source is a human donor who had recovered from COVID-19. The starting material was CD4+ T cells from blood, cultured in vitro, obtained before SARS-CoV-2 vaccination.

In DNA, the CDR3 is TGTGCCAGTAGTGTCGCGACAGGGACTACCTACGAGCAGTACTTC. It specifies CASSVATGTTYEQYF. The chain combines TRBV19 with TRBJ2-7; possibly TRBD1 or TRBD2 for D (7 bases each). V shed 5 bases and J shed 2 bases, with 16 bases lying between them. The length of the CDR3 is 15 residues. Looked up from germline, CDR1 is LNHDA and CDR2 is SQIVND (reference sequence).